This T cell receptor beta chain stems from a study of cytomegalovirus exposure and HLA in healthy donors. Study conclusions and caveats: Using a false discovery rate of 0.05, a later analysis showed that 15,000 to 20,000 TCR beta sequences were associated with HLA alleles. TCR beta sequences reportedly predicted most subjects' HLA-A and HLA-B alleles accurately. An analysis was carried out at a later point. It showed that HLA-associated TCR beta chains were more clonally expanded than equally common non-associated chains.

The CDR3 is 17 amino acids. The germline CDR1 and CDR2 sequences are SEHNR and FQNEAQ (reference sequence). Trimming cost V 6 bases and J 2 bases; bases outside gene matches: 12. In its sample, this clone was seen a few times. Its antigen is as yet unknown. This PCR relied on a set of 60 Vbeta primers and 13 Jbeta primers. Measured with immunoSEQ multiplex PCR; TCRdb has only the in-frame clones, and not every one. The data contain approximately 140,000 clones, 55% to 70% of them singletons. The TCR comes from a woman in her sixties or seventies in good health and CMV-seropositive. Source material: PBMCs. The V and J genes are TRBV7-9 and TRBJ2-3; 9 nucleotides line up with TRBD2. The CDR3 DNA sequence: TGTGCCAGCAGGATGCCTAGCGGGAACCGTTTCACAGATACGCAGTATTTT. Its translation: CASRMPSGNRFTDTQYF.